This entry is about one T cell receptor beta chain. Sequencing used immunoSEQ v3.0 at survey level. Profiling relied on immunoSEQ multiplex PCR, and the TCRdb table lists in-frame clones only, not all of them. The sample records under 8,000 clones, around 73% being singletons. This specimen comes from a study of long-term antiretroviral therapy in people with HIV. The CDR3 extends over 16 amino acids. V trimming: 5 bases; J trimming: 4 bases; junction bases outside the gene matches: 3. Germline V gives CDR1 PRHDT, CDR2 FYEKMQ (reference sequence). This sequence joins TRBV13 and TRBJ2-6; 12 bases are a match to TRBD1. Sequences were derived from unsorted PBMCs, sampled 0.2 years after starting antiretroviral therapy. The receptor was isolated from a man aged 40-50 years with HIV. CDR3 region: CASSGGQGAGANVLTF. The CDR3 DNA sequence: TGTGCCAGCAGCGGGGGACAGGGGGCCGGGGCCAACGTCCTGACTTTC.